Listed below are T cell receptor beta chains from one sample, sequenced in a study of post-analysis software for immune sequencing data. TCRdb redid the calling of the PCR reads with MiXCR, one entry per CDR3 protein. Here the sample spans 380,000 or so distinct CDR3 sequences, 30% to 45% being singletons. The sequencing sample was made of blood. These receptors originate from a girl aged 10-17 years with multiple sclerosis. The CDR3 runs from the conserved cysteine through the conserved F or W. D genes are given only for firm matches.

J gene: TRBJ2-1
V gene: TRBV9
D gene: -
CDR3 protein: CASSEGWGFHNEQFF

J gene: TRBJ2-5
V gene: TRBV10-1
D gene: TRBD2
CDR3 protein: CASSELADNQETQYF

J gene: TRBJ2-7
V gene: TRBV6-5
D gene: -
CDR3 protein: CASKRGYSYEQYF

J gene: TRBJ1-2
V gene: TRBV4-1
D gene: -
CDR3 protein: CASSQGTAHGYTF

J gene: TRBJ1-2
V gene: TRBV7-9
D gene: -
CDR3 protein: CASSLADGINYGYTF

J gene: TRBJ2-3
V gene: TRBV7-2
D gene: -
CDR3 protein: CASSLAVGRTDTQYF

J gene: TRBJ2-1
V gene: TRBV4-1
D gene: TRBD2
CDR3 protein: CASSQDQLAGAHFYNEQFF

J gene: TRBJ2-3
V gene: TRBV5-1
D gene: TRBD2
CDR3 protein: CASSLRGSGLDTQYF

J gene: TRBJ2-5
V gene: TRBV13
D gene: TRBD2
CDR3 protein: CASSLRRGVKTQYF

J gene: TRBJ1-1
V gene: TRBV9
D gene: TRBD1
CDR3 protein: CASSAYQGATNTEAFF

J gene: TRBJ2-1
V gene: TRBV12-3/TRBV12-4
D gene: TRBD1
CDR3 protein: CASRRGQGAYNEQFF

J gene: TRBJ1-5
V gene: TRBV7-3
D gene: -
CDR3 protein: CASSLAGPFGPQHF

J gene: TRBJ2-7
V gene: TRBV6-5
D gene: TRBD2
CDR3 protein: CASSYGAIQRGPYEQYF

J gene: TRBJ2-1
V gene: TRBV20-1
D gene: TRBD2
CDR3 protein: CSASGGATYNEQFF

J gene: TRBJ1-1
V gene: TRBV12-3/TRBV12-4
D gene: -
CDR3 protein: CASSRGRNTEAFF

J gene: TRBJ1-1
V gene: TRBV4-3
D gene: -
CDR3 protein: CASSQAAGMTEAFF

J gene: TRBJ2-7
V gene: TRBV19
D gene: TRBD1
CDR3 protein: CASSVDRTGSYEQYF

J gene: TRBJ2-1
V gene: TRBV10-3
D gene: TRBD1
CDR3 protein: CAIRTGDEQFF

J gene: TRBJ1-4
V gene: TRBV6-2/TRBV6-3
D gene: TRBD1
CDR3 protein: CASSLTGGEKLFF

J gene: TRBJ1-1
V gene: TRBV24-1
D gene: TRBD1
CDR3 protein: CATSDTGTGISEAFF

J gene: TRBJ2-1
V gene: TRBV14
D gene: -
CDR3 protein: CASSPLLATYNEQFF

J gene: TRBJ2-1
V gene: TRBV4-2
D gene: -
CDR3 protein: CASSPTGTLHNEQFF

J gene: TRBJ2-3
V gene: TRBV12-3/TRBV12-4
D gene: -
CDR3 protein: CASSWGSPLSTDTQYF

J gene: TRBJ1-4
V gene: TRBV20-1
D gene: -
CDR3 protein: CSAAQATNEKLFF

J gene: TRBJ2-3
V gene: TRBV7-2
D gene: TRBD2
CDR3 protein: CASSFSGGDTRYF

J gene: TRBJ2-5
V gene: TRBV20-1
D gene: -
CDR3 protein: CSARDLDSSLETQYF

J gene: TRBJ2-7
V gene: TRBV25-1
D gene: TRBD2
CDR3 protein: CASSEEGRGAEEQYF

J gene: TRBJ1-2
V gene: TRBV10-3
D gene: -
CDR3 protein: CAISESWGEDYGYTF

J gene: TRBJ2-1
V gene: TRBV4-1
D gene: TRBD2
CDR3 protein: CASSQLTSGEYNEQFF

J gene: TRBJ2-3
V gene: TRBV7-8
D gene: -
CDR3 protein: CASSSRGARTDTQYF

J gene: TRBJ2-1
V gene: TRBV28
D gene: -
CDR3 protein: CASSLGTLGNEQFF

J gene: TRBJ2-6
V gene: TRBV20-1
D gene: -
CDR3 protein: CSVPKGFSGANVLTF

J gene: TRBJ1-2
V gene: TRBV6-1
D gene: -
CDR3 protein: CASSEAQKTGHYGYTF

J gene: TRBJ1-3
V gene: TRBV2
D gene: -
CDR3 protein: CASSENRAGNTIYF

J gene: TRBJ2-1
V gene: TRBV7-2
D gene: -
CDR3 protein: CASSLEVRYLYNEQFF

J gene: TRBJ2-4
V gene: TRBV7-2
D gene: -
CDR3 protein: CASSALRGNIQYF

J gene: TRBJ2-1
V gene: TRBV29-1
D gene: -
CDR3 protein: CSVGLGRVGNEQFF

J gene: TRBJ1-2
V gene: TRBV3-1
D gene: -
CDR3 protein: CASSPPNGRNYGYTF

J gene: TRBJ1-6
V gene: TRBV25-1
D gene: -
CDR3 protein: CASMAEGRLNSPLHF

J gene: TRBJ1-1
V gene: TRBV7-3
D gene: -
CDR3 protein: CASSITGLSTEAFF

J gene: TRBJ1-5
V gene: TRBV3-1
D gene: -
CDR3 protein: CASSQDLGDRPQHF